The source of this T cell receptor (beta chain) is a study of beta chain features in type 1 diabetes. Overall study: The patient and healthy donor groups were comparable for age, gender and cell yields.

A note on this clone: What it binds is unknown.

All of the isolated RNA was reverse transcribed, so expressed TCRB transcripts were sequenced. Profiling relied on immunoSEQ multiplex PCR, and the TCRdb table lists in-frame clones only, not all of them. The sample has about 180,000 clones; approximately 8.1% are singletons. Study-wide results and limits: In all four CD4+ subsets, TCRB CDR3 length was significantly, moderately reduced in type 1 diabetes.

The purity of all sorted populations exceeded 98%. The clonotype originates from a woman in her forties with type 1 diabetes. The material sequenced was central memory CD4+ T cells from blood.

The CDR3 sequence is CASSPSRGGTSTDTQYF. CDR3 in DNA: TGCGCCAGCAGCCCGAGTCGGGGGGGGACTAGCACAGATACGCAGTATTTT. The chain is built from TRBV5-1 and TRBJ2-3, with 8 positions matching TRBD2. CDR1 and CDR2 (germline): SGHRS, YFSETQ. Trimming at V came to 4 bases and at J to 0 bases, leaving 10 bases not matched to a gene. The CDR3 loop spans 17 amino acids.